This TCR beta chain was captured by sequencing in a study of cytomegalovirus exposure and HLA in healthy donors. PCR amplification relied on 60 Vbeta primers (plus 13 Jbeta primers). Some clones are missing from TCRdb's copy, which holds only in-frame ones; the method was immunoSEQ multiplex PCR. The table includes approximately 92,000 clones, 65% to 90% detected once. Trimming took 6 bases from V and 6 from J, leaving 18 bases between them. The CDR3 totals 14 residues. In germline, CDR1 is MNHEY, CDR2 SVGAGI. Material: PBMCs. The TCR was taken from a woman in her 70s in good health and CMV-seropositive. The chain employs TRBV6-5 and TRBJ2-7; the D gene is possibly TRBD2 (5 bases). CDR3 in DNA: TGTGCCAGCAGCCAACGGGGTTCGTCCAGCGAGCAGTACTTC. Translation: CASSQRGSSSEQYF.